Reported below is one TCR beta chain. This specimen belongs to a study of blood T cell repertoires in COVID-19. Study information: Nucleic acid was either cDNA or gDNA, and it came from T cells, B-cell-depleted T cells, or PBMCs.

V was trimmed by 5 bases and J by 3 bases, leaving 22 bases between them. Germline V CDR1 and CDR2: SGHVS, FQNEAQ. This CDR3 is 17 amino acids long. Measured with immunoSEQ multiplex PCR; TCRdb has only the in-frame clones, and not every one. This table holds roughly 160,000 clones, more than 90% found once. Sequences were obtained from peripheral blood. The V gene is TRBV7-8, the J gene TRBJ1-2; D is perhaps TRBD1 (6 bases). The sequence was collected from a man aged 50 to 59 with acute or convalescent COVID-19. CDR3: CASSPRRGGHSDYGYTF. DNA of the CDR3: TGTGCCAGCAGCCCCCGGAGAGGGGGACATTCGGACTATGGCTACACCTTC.